This T cell receptor (beta chain) originates from a study of cytomegalovirus exposure and HLA in healthy donors. Study context: One earlier analysis, a look at roughly 180 million T cells, found about 100 million unique TCR beta sequences. Whole-study results and caveats: Analysis was carried out at a later point, and it linked a missense DCLRE1C variant to TCR beta V- and J-gene trimming. A later analysis found most CMV-associated TCR beta chains apparently HLA-restricted. A previous analysis found most TCR beta V segments productive roughly 90% or roughly 30% of the time.

A multiplex PCR was run with 60 Vbeta primers and 13 Jbeta primers. Profiled with immunoSEQ multiplex PCR; TCRdb holds only in-frame clones, not every one. Among around 160,000 clones listed, about three quarters were seen once. A remark on this clone: Its target is unknown.

The CDR3 is made up of 12 amino acids. V was cut by 6 bases and J by 8 bases, with 16 bases left in between. The V gene's germline CDR1 is GTSNPN and CDR2 SVGIG (reference sequence). This clonotype originated in a man over 45 in good health and CMV-seropositive. The specimen sequenced was PBMCs. The genes are TRBV30 and TRBJ1-2; possibly TRBD1 for D (6 bases). Here the CDR3 DNA reads TGTGCCTGTCGAACAGGGTTACGCGGCTACACCTTC. This gives the protein CACRTGLRGYTF.